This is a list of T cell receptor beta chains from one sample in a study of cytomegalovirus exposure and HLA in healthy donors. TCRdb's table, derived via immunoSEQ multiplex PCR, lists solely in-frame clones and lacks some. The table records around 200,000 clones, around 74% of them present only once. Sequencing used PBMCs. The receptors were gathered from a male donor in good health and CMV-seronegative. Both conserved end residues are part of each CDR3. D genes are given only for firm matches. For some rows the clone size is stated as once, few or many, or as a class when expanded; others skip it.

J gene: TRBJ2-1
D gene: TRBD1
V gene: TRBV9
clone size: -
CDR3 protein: CASSVEDRDYNEQFF
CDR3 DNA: TGTGCCAGCAGCGTAGAGGACAGGGACTACAATGAGCAGTTCTTC

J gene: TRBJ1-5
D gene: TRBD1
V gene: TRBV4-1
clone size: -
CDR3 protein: CASSLRDSNQPQHF
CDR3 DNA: TGCGCCAGCAGCCTCCGGGACAGTAATCAGCCCCAGCATTTT

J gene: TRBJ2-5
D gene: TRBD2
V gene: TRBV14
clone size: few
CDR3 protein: CASSQRKAGGQETQYF
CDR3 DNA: TGTGCCAGCAGCCAACGAAAAGCGGGGGGCCAAGAGACCCAGTACTTC

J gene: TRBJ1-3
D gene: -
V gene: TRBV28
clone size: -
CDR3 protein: CASTIQGFTRRNTIYF
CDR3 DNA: TGTGCCAGCACCATTCAGGGCTTTACGCGCAGAAACACCATATATTTT

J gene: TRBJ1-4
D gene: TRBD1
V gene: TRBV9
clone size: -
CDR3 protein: CASSGRDSNEKLFF
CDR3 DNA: TGTGCCAGCAGCGGCCGGGACAGTAATGAAAAACTGTTTTTT

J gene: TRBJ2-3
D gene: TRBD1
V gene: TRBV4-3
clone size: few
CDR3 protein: CASSQGLRGQDTQYF
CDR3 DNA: TGCGCCAGCAGCCAAGGTCTCAGGGGGCAAGATACGCAGTATTTT

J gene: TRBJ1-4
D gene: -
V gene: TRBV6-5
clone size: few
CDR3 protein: CASSRSWGDEKLFF
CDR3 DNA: TGTGCCAGCAGCCGCTCCTGGGGAGATGAAAAACTGTTTTTT

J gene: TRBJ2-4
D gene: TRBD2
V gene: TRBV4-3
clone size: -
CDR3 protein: CASSQELAGVNIQYF
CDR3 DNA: TGCGCCAGCAGCCAAGAGCTAGCGGGAGTGAACATTCAGTACTTC

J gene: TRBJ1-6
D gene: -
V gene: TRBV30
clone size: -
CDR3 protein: CAWSLTENSPLHF
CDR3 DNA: TGTGCCTGGAGTCTGACAGAAAATTCACCCCTCCACTTT

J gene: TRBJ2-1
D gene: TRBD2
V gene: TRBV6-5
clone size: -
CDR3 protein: CASSYPLREGEQFF
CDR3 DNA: TGTGCCAGCAGTTATCCCTTGCGGGAGGGTGAGCAGTTCTTC

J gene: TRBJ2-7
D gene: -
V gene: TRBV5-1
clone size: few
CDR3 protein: CASSIQGSSYEQYF
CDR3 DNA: TGCGCCAGCAGCATCCAGGGGAGCTCCTACGAGCAGTACTTC

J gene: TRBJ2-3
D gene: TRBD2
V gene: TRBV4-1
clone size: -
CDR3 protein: CASSPDSGDTDTQYF
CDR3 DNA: TGCGCCAGCAGCCCGGATAGCGGGGACACAGATACGCAGTATTTT

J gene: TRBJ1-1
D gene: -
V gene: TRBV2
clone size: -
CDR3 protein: CASTLGAGSEAFF
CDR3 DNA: TGTGCCAGCACCCTAGGGGCGGGGAGTGAAGCTTTCTTT

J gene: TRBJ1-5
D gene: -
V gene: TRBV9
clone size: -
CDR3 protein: CANSSHSNQPQHF
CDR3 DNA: TGTGCCAACAGTTCCCACTCAAATCAGCCCCAGCATTTT

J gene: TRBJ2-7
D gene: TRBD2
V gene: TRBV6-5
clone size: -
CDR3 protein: CASSYPDRLAGRQYF
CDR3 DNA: TGTGCCAGCAGTTACCCCGACCGACTAGCGGGACGACAGTACTTC

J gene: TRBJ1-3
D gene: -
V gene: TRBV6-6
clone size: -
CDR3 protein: CASRVGGTGNTIYF
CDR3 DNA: TGTGCCAGCCGGGTTGGGGGGACTGGAAACACCATATATTTT

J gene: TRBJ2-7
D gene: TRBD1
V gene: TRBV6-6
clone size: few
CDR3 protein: CASSPRTGVGSYEQYF
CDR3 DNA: TGTGCCAGCAGCCCCCGGACAGGGGTGGGTTCTTACGAGCAGTACTTC

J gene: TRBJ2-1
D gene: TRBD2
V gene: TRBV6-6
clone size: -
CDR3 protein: CASSYSQAGGPNEQFF
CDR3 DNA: TGTGCCAGCAGTTACTCTCAAGCGGGGGGGCCCAATGAGCAGTTCTTC

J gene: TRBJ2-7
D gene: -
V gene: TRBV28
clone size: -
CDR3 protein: CASSNRGYEQYF
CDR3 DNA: TGTGCCAGCAGTAATCGAGGCTACGAGCAGTACTTC

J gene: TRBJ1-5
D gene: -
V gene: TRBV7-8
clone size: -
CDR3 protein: CASSPGNQPQHF
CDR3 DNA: TGTGCCAGCAGCCCGGGGAATCAGCCCCAGCATTTT

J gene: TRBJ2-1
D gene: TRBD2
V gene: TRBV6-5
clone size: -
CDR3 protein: CASSYVAGRRDEQFF
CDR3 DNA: TGTGCCAGCAGTTATGTAGCGGGGCGTAGAGATGAGCAGTTCTTC

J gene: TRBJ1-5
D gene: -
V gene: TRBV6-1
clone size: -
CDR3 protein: CASSDRGAQPQHF
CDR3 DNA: TGTGCCAGCAGTGATCGGGGGGCTCAGCCCCAGCATTTT

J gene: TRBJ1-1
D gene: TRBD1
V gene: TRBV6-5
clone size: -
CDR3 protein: CASSYLDRVTEAFF
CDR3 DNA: TGTGCCAGCAGTTACTTGGACAGGGTCACTGAAGCTTTCTTT

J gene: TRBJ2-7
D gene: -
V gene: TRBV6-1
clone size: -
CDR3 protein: CASSEGGTYEQYF
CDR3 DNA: TGTGCCAGCAGTGAAGGCGGGACCTACGAGCAGTACTTC

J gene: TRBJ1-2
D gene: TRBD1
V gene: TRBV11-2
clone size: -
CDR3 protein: CASSLGNTGGPSYGYTF
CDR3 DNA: TGTGCCAGCAGCTTAGGGAACACAGGGGGACCTAGCTATGGCTACACCTTC

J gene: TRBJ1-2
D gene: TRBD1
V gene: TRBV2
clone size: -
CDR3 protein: CASSEGQGFSYGYTF
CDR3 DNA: TGTGCCAGCAGTGAGGGACAGGGGTTTAGTTATGGCTACACCTTC

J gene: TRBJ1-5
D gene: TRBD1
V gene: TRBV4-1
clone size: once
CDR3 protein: CASSPVGQGNQPQHF
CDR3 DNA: TGCGCCAGCAGCCCCGTGGGACAGGGCAATCAGCCCCAGCATTTT

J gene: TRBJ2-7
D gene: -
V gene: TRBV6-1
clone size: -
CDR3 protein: CATEAYEQYF
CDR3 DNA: TGTGCGACCGAGGCCTACGAGCAGTACTTC

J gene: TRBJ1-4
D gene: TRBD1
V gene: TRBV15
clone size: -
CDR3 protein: CATRRRTGREKLFF
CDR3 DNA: TGTGCCACCAGGCGGCGGACAGGCCGAGAAAAACTGTTTTTT

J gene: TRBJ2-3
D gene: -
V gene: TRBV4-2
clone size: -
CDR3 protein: CASSPSESADTQYF
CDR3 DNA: TGTGCCAGCAGTCCCTCCGAAAGCGCAGATACGCAGTATTTT

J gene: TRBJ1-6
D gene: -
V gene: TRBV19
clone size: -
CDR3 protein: CASTLGQYNSPLHF
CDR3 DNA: TGTGCCAGTACCCTCGGACAATATAATTCACCCCTCCACTTT

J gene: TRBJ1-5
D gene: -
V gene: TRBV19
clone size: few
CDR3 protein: CASSIRSRGGQPQHF
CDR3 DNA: TGTGCCAGTAGTATCCGGAGCAGGGGTGGACAGCCCCAGCATTTT

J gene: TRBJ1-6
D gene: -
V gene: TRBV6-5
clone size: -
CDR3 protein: CASSYGWTENSPLHF
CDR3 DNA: TGTGCCAGCAGTTACGGTTGGACAGAAAATTCACCCCTCCACTTT